This TCR beta chain is from a study of blood T cells in healthy people across ages. General study results and limits: Roughly linear declines in TCR beta diversity per million T cells occurred with age. Researchers said unsorted PBMCs prevented a conclusive naive versus antigen-experienced comparison. The unknown donor CMV status may have confounded expanded clonotype changes.

Germline assignment: CDR1 SNHLY and CDR2 FYNNEI. There are 13 residues in the CDR3. V was clipped by 3 bases and J by 11 bases, with 16 bases between them. Notes on this clonotype: The antigen is undetermined.

Combining a sample-barcoded 5' primer with a J-beta primer mix, a second PCR ran for roughly 7 to 12 cycles. MiXCR, run by TCRdb on the 5' RACE reads, gives a single entry per CDR3 protein. The table lists over 950,000 distinct CDR3 sequences, under 40% of them singletons, with less than 15% in the top ten. The chain has TRBV2 and TRBJ2-5; D possibly corresponds to TRBD1 (5 bases). Material for sequencing was blood. The source is a man aged 18 to 35 in good health. The CDR3: CASSDGWGREQYF. The DNA for the CDR3 is TGTGCCAGCAGTGACGGGTGGGGCAGGGAACAGTACTTC.